The rows below give T cell receptor beta chains drawn from one sample of a study of cytomegalovirus exposure and HLA in healthy donors. Repertoires were generated with immunoSEQ multiplex PCR, while TCRdb's copy carries only in-frame clones and drops some. The sample records roughly 110,000 clones, roughly 80% being singletons. The sequenced material came from PBMCs. These receptor sequences come from a woman aged 25 to 39 in good health and CMV-seropositive. CDR3s include the opening cysteine and the closing phenylalanine or tryptophan. A D gene is named only where the DNA matches it firmly. The size entry is marked missing in some rows and otherwise reads once, few, many or a size class.

TRBV21-1	TRBJ2-5	few	NA	TGTGCCAGCAGCACGGAGACCCAGTACTTC	CASSTETQYF
TRBV14	TRBJ1-1	once	TRBD1	TGTGCCAGCAGAGACGGTAGGAGGGGGCTTTTTCCCAACACTGAAGCTTTCTTT	CASRDGRRGLFPNTEAFF
TRBV30	TRBJ1-4	NA	NA	TGTGCCTGGATTGGGGGCAATGAAAAACTGTTTTTT	CAWIGGNEKLFF
TRBV5-1	TRBJ2-2	NA	TRBD2	TGCGCCAGCAGCCCGGTCGGCAGCGGGAGGTCCGGGGAGCTGTTTTTT	CASSPVGSGRSGELFF
TRBV29-1	TRBJ2-7	NA	NA	TGCAGCGTTAACACCGGGACTTCCTTCTACGAGCAGTACTTC	CSVNTGTSFYEQYF
TRBV27	TRBJ1-6	NA	NA	TGTGCCAGCAGCTCCCGGACGGACAATAATTCACCCCTCCACTTT	CASSSRTDNNSPLHF
TRBV18	TRBJ1-1	once	NA	TGTGCCAGCTCACCGTCCCCGACAGCTCAAGCTTTCTTT	CASSPSPTAQAFF
TRBV9	TRBJ1-1	NA	TRBD1	TGTGCCAGCAGCGGAACGACAGGGAAGGCGAACACTGAAGCTTTCTTT	CASSGTTGKANTEAFF
TRBV5-1	TRBJ1-1	NA	TRBD1	TGCGCCAGCAGCTGGACATCAACAAAAGGACAGGGGGGGAAGGCTTTCTTT	CASSWTSTKGQGGKAFF
TRBV5-6	TRBJ2-2	NA	TRBD1	TGTGCCAGCAGCTGGAGGACCGGGACAGCGAACACCGGGGAGCTGTTTTTT	CASSWRTGTANTGELFF
TRBV29-1	TRBJ2-3	NA	NA	TGCAGCGTTGACCGGGGGACTAGCACAGATACGCAGTATTTT	CSVDRGTSTDTQYF
TRBV7-9	TRBJ2-3	once	NA	TGTGCCAGCAGCTTAGTCGGGGTTGATACGCAGTATTTT	CASSLVGVDTQYF
TRBV7-2	TRBJ1-4	NA	NA	TGTGCCAGCAGCGTAGCCGGGACAAGTGATGAAAAACTGTTTTTT	CASSVAGTSDEKLFF
TRBV29-1	TRBJ1-5	once	TRBD1	TGCAGCGCCACGACAGGGGGTAGGGATCAGCCCCAGCATTTT	CSATTGGRDQPQHF
TRBV30	TRBJ1-2	NA	NA	TGTGCCTGGAGTGTGGAGGCGGCAAGGGCTTTTGGCTACACCTTC	CAWSVEAARAFGYTF
TRBV9	TRBJ1-4	NA	TRBD1	TGTGCCAGCAGCGAGACAGGGCAGAATGAAAAACTGTTTTTT	CASSETGQNEKLFF
TRBV6-1	TRBJ1-4	once	NA	TGTGCCAGCAGACAGGACCTAATAGATGAAAAACTGTTTTTT	CASRQDLIDEKLFF
TRBV19	TRBJ1-2	NA	TRBD1	TGTGCCAGTAGTCCCCAGAGGGACAGGAATGGCTACACCTTC	CASSPQRDRNGYTF
TRBV6-5	TRBJ2-2	once	NA	TGTGCCACCACCCATTTTGGTAGTACTACCGGGGAGCTGTTTTTT	CATTHFGSTTGELFF
TRBV2	TRBJ2-7	few	NA	TGTGCTAGCAAGGAGGAGGGGGCATACGAGCAGTACTTC	CASKEEGAYEQYF
TRBV5-6	TRBJ1-2	few	NA	TGTGCCAGCAGCCTACAGGGACCCGTACTCAACTATGGCTACACCTTC	CASSLQGPVLNYGYTF
TRBV18	TRBJ2-7	NA	NA	TGTGCCAGCTCACCGATAGCGGAACGCTCCTACGAGCAGTACTTC	CASSPIAERSYEQYF
TRBV7-6	TRBJ1-6	once	NA	TGTGCCAGCAGCTCGACAGTGAGTTCACCCCTCCACTTT	CASSSTVSSPLHF
TRBV7-9	TRBJ1-2	NA	NA	TGTGCCAGCAGCTTAATAACAGACGGCGATGGCTACACCTTC	CASSLITDGDGYTF
TRBV6-1	TRBJ2-3	NA	TRBD2	TGTGCCAGCAGTGTACTAGCGCGTGATACGCAGTATTTT	CASSVLARDTQYF
TRBV10-3	TRBJ1-4	NA	TRBD1	TGTGCCATCAGTGACCCGGTTTGGGACAGCGGCACCGGACTGTTTTTT	CAISDPVWDSGTGLFF
TRBV9	TRBJ2-7	once	NA	TGTGCCAGCAGCGTAGGGTCAGACTACGAGCAGTACTTC	CASSVGSDYEQYF
TRBV5-1	TRBJ1-5	NA	NA	TGCGCCAGCAGCCTCTGGGGGCTCCCTCAGCCCCAGCATTTT	CASSLWGLPQPQHF
TRBV5-1	TRBJ2-1	NA	NA	TGCGCCAGCAGCTTGGTCGATGAGCAGTTCTTC	CASSLVDEQFF